This T cell receptor beta chain was sequenced in a study of shared clonotypes between healthy human individuals. Study summary: The plates for each donor numbered three CD4 naive, three CD4 memory, two CD8 naive and one CD8 memory.

The protocol was immunoSEQ multiplex PCR, while the TCRdb copy is restricted to in-frame clones and leaves out a portion. The repertoire has 2,500,000 or so clones, approximately 94% of them found once; the top ten carry 0.35% to 0.45%. Germline lookup yields CDR1 SGHAT and CDR2 FQNNGV. The CDR3 has 17 amino acids. V was clipped by 5 bases and J by 8 bases; unmatched bases: 17. Sequenced sample: naive CD4+ T cells from PBMCs. The subset here: CD45RA+ positively selected. The sequence derives from a man aged 18 to 30 in good health. Some clones in this sample may be carry-over from other donors' samples. V gene TRBV11-2 combines with J gene TRBJ1-4, with 7 bases that match TRBD1. The CDR3 DNA reads TGTGCCAGCAGCCCACAGACAGGGAGTCTGTTTGGGGAAAAACTGTTTTTT. Its protein product is CASSPQTGSLFGEKLFF.